Listed below are T cell receptor beta chains from one sample, sequenced in a study of OX40 agonist ivuxolimab in advanced cancers. Generated by immunoSEQ multiplex PCR, the TCRdb table keeps only in-frame clones and is missing some. Of around 60,000 clones detected, roughly 80% appear once; the ten largest clones hold approximately 2%. Sequenced here: CD4+ or CD8+ T cells sorted from blood, sampled in a trial of the OX40 agonist ivuxolimab. All receptors come from an adult with an advanced solid tumor such as melanoma, head and neck, liver or kidney cancer. The CDR3 runs from the conserved cysteine through the conserved F or W. The order of the fields is J gene, V gene, D gene, clone size, CDR3 DNA, CDR3 protein. D genes are given only for firm matches. Not every row has a clone size; where given, it reads once, few, many or a size class.

J gene: TRBJ2-3
V gene: TRBV9
D gene: .
clone size: .
CDR3 DNA: TGTGCCAGCAGCGTAGACATTAATACAGATACGCAGTATTTT
CDR3 protein: CASSVDINTDTQYF

J gene: TRBJ2-5
V gene: TRBV4-2
D gene: TRBD2
clone size: .
CDR3 DNA: TGTGCCAGCAGTACAGGAGGACTAGCGGGCTCGGGGCAAGAGACCCAGTACTTC
CDR3 protein: CASSTGGLAGSGQETQYF

J gene: TRBJ2-3
V gene: TRBV5-8
D gene: .
clone size: .
CDR3 DNA: TGTGCCAGCAGCTTGGGAGGGGCCAGCACAGATACGCAGTATTTT
CDR3 protein: CASSLGGASTDTQYF

J gene: TRBJ2-7
V gene: TRBV7-9
D gene: TRBD2
clone size: .
CDR3 DNA: TGTGCCAGCAGCTACCCGGGACTAGGGGCCTACGAGCAGTACTTC
CDR3 protein: CASSYPGLGAYEQYF

J gene: TRBJ2-1
V gene: TRBV5-1
D gene: TRBD1
clone size: .
CDR3 DNA: TGCGCCAGCAGCGTACAGGGGGAGAGTTACAATGAGCAGTTCTTC
CDR3 protein: CASSVQGESYNEQFF

J gene: TRBJ2-5
V gene: TRBV7-2
D gene: .
clone size: .
CDR3 DNA: TGTGCCAGCAGCCGGGGCGGGGCCGGGGAGACCCAGTACTTC
CDR3 protein: CASSRGGAGETQYF

J gene: TRBJ1-1
V gene: TRBV2
D gene: .
clone size: few
CDR3 DNA: TGTGCCAGCAGTGCCAATGGGGGGGGGACTGAAGCTTTCTTT
CDR3 protein: CASSANGGGTEAFF

J gene: TRBJ1-1
V gene: TRBV7-3
D gene: .
clone size: once
CDR3 DNA: TGTGCCAGCAGCTTAAACCGGAACACTGAAGCTTTCTTT
CDR3 protein: CASSLNRNTEAFF

J gene: TRBJ1-2
V gene: TRBV2
D gene: .
clone size: medium-sized
CDR3 DNA: TGTGCCAGCAATAAGGAGTTGGCCTATGGCTACACCTTC
CDR3 protein: CASNKELAYGYTF

J gene: TRBJ1-4
V gene: TRBV15
D gene: .
clone size: .
CDR3 DNA: TGTGCCACCAGGGATCCCCTAGAAAAACTGTTTTTT
CDR3 protein: CATRDPLEKLFF

J gene: TRBJ1-1
V gene: TRBV28
D gene: TRBD1
clone size: .
CDR3 DNA: TGTGCCAGCAGGGGGGACAGGGGGCGAGACACTGAAGCTTTCTTT
CDR3 protein: CASRGDRGRDTEAFF

J gene: TRBJ1-1
V gene: TRBV27
D gene: .
clone size: .
CDR3 DNA: TGTGCCAGCAGTTGGCGTTGGAACACTGAAGCTTTCTTT
CDR3 protein: CASSWRWNTEAFF

J gene: TRBJ2-3
V gene: TRBV9
D gene: .
clone size: few
CDR3 DNA: TGTGCCAGCAGCCCCCTAGGGGGAGGGACCACAGATACGCAGTATTTT
CDR3 protein: CASSPLGGGTTDTQYF

J gene: TRBJ1-1
V gene: TRBV18
D gene: TRBD1
clone size: .
CDR3 DNA: TGTGCCAGCTCACCTACGGCGGTGGCTGCGGACAGGGAGAACACTGAAGCTTTCTTT
CDR3 protein: CASSPTAVAADRENTEAFF

J gene: TRBJ1-5
V gene: TRBV11-1
D gene: TRBD1
clone size: once
CDR3 DNA: TGTGCCAGCAGTCGACAGGGGTCTCAGCCCCAGCATTTT
CDR3 protein: CASSRQGSQPQHF

J gene: TRBJ2-3
V gene: TRBV2
D gene: .
clone size: once
CDR3 DNA: TGTGCCAGCGGGGAGATTGGGCGGGCTGGTAACACAGATACGCAGTATTTT
CDR3 protein: CASGEIGRAGNTDTQYF

J gene: TRBJ1-1
V gene: TRBV9
D gene: .
clone size: .
CDR3 DNA: TGTGCCAGCAGCGCAAGGGGAGGGGTTATGAACACTGAAGCTTTCTTT
CDR3 protein: CASSARGGVMNTEAFF

J gene: TRBJ2-5
V gene: TRBV5-4
D gene: .
clone size: .
CDR3 DNA: TGTGCCAGCAGCTTGGGACAGAGAGGCCAAGAGACCCAGTACTTC
CDR3 protein: CASSLGQRGQETQYF

J gene: TRBJ1-2
V gene: TRBV7-9
D gene: .
clone size: .
CDR3 DNA: TGTGCCAGCAGCCGCGACAGTGGGGGCTACACCTTC
CDR3 protein: CASSRDSGGYTF